The next 28 T cell receptor beta chains were all read from a single sample in a study of monozygotic twins with inflammatory bowel disease. TCRdb re-analyzed the 5' RACE reads; it lists each CDR3 protein once, without DNA. Its table lists about 160,000 distinct CDR3 sequences. The sequenced material came from blood. These receptors came from a human donor with ulcerative colitis or Crohn's disease, or a healthy co-twin of an affected twin (not recorded which).

The V call is TRBV24-1, the J call TRBJ1-5. Germline V gene data show CDR1 as KGHDR and CDR2 as SFDVKD. The CDR3 spans 13 residues. CDR3 protein: CATSDLWDQPQHF.

The chain combines TRBV20-1 with TRBJ2-7; TCRdb picks TRBD1, but there is no DNA to check that call. Germline values: CDR1 DFQATT, CDR2 SNEGSKA (reference sequence). The CDR3 is made up of 15 amino acids. CDR3 residues: CSANDRASRNSEQYF.

V gene TRBV11-2 combines with J gene TRBJ1-1; TCRdb names TRBD1, which stays unverified in the absence of DNA. CDR1 SGHAT and CDR2 FQNNGV come from the germline V gene. This CDR3 has 12 residues. CDR3 residues: CASSLGQAEAFF.

V is TRBV5-5 and J is TRBJ2-5; the TRBD1 assignment by TCRdb is unverifiable without DNA. Germline lookup yields CDR1 SGHKS and CDR2 YYEKEE (reference sequence). This CDR3 is 14 amino acids long. Here the CDR3 reads CASSLGGDQETQYF.

The J gene is TRBJ2-2, the V gene TRBV12-3 or TRBV12-4. The CDR3 has 16 amino acids. This CDR3 reads CASSLDLLLVAGELFF.

The CDR3 reads CASSSSGISYNEQFF. This chain links TRBV7-2 with TRBJ2-1. The CDR3 has 15 amino acids. Looked up from germline, CDR1 is SGHTA and CDR2 is FQGNSA.

V usage is TRBV20-1 and J usage is TRBJ2-7; absent DNA, TCRdb's TRBD1 call cannot be checked. Germline CDR1 DFQATT, CDR2 SNEGSKA (reference sequence). The CDR3 covers 14 residues. CDR3 amino acids: CSASFRGQSYEQYF.

The chain uses TRBV20-1 and TRBJ1-2. Germline V CDR1 and CDR2: DFQATT, SNEGSKA (reference sequence). The CDR3 runs to 12 residues. The CDR3 is CSARVDQRGYTF.

The chain recombines TRBV5-1 with TRBJ2-3; TCRdb proposes TRBD1, but this gene call is untestable without DNA. The CDR3 sequence is 14 residues long. Germline V lookup: CDR1 SGHRS, CDR2 YFSETQ. The CDR3 protein is CASSLANRVDTQYF.

The chain recombines TRBV5-1 with TRBJ2-2; lacking DNA, the TRBD2 call made by TCRdb goes unchecked. Per the germline V gene, CDR1 is SGHRS and CDR2 is YFSETQ. The CDR3 runs 17 residues. CDR3 amino acids: CASSLELIGSNTGELFF.

The V gene is TRBV5-1, the J gene TRBJ1-1; TCRdb reports TRBD1, a call that lacks DNA to check it against. The CDR3 consists of 20 residues. Germline V gene data show CDR1 as SGHRS and CDR2 as YFSETQ. The CDR3 here is CASSFGDRGVRGAMNTEAFF.

The J gene is TRBJ1-2, the V gene TRBV16. Germline CDR1 KGHSY, CDR2 FQNENV. CDR3 size: 11 residues. The CDR3 region is CASSRRYDYTF.

The chain carries TRBV6-4 and TRBJ2-6. Germline-derived CDR1 and CDR2 are MRHNA and SNTAGT. The CDR3 spans 14 residues. The CDR3 sequence is CASSDFSGANVLTF.

The V gene is TRBV7-6, the J gene TRBJ2-1; lacking DNA, the TRBD2 call made by TCRdb goes unchecked. Germline V gives CDR1 SGHVS, CDR2 FNYEAQ. The CDR3 is 18 amino acids. CDR3 sequence reads: CASSPDYSGGSSYNEQFF.

The gene calls are TRBV3-1 and TRBJ2-1; the D call of TRBD2 rests on TCRdb alone, since no DNA is present to check it. Germline CDR1 is LGHDT and CDR2 is YNNKEL (reference sequence). This CDR3 has 17 amino acids. The CDR3 spells CASSQASGLAGYNEQFF.

The chain recombines TRBV20-1 with TRBJ1-5. The CDR3 contains 14 residues. CDR1 is DFQATT, CDR2 SNEGSKA, per germline (reference sequence). The CDR3 reads CSARQGGFDQPQHF.

The chain is built from TRBV28 and TRBJ2-2; TCRdb returns TRBD2, unconfirmable since there is no DNA. The CDR3 sequence is 17 residues long. Germline V lookup: CDR1 MDHEN, CDR2 SYDVKM. CDR3 region: CASSYSGTSVDTGELFF.

The chain recombines TRBV12-3 or TRBV12-4 with TRBJ1-2. This CDR3 is 18 amino acids long. The CDR3 here is CASSLRDTGQTPFYGYTF.

CDR3 amino acids: CAIRGTPAPGLAGDTGANVLTF. The chain employs TRBV10-3 and TRBJ2-6; the D call from TCRdb, TRBD2, cannot be confirmed without DNA. This CDR3 has 22 residues. Per the germline V gene, CDR1 is ENHRY and CDR2 is SYGVKD.

This chain connects TRBV11-2 to TRBJ2-7; absent DNA, TCRdb's TRBD1 call cannot be checked. The CDR3 runs to 14 residues. CDR1 and CDR2 (germline): SGHAT, FQNNGV. The chain's CDR3 is CASRKGARAYEQYF.

The chain recombines TRBV5-6 with TRBJ2-7; TCRdb names TRBD1, which stays unverified in the absence of DNA. CDR1 is SGHDT, CDR2 YYEEEE, per germline. There are 14 residues in the CDR3. The chain's CDR3 is CASSHGTGEYEQYF. Full variable domain (rest looked up from reference TRBV5-6 and TRBJ2-7): DAGVTQSPTHLIKTRGQQVTLRCSPKSGHDTVSWYQQALGQGPQFIFQYYEEEERQRGNFPDRFSGHQFPNYSSELNVNALLLGDSALYLCASSHGTGEYEQYFGPGTRLTVT.

The chain employs TRBV4-3 and TRBJ2-1. CDR3 length equals 16 residues. Germline CDR1 reads LGHNA; CDR2 reads YSLEER. The CDR3 spells CASSQDYEPPYNEQFF.

The J gene is TRBJ2-2, the V gene TRBV5-4; TCRdb designates TRBD1, a call that cannot be tested without DNA. This CDR3 has 17 amino acids. CDR1 is SGHNT and CDR2 is YYREEE in the germline V gene (reference sequence). CDR3 in amino acids: CASTENPLNSRAGELFF.

CDR3 in amino acids: CASSSGTGDSPLHF. The genes are TRBV5-1 and TRBJ1-6; checking the TCRdb D call of TRBD1 is not possible without DNA. The CDR3 loop spans 14 amino acids. From germline, CDR1 is SGHRS and CDR2 YFSETQ. The entire variable domain, with the rest obtained from reference TRBV5-1 and TRBJ1-6, is as follows: KAGVTQTPRYLIKTRGQQVTLSCSPISGHRSVSWYQQTPGQGLQFLFEYFSETQRNKGNFPGRFSGRQFSNSRSEMNVSTLELGDSALYLCASSSGTGDSPLHFGNGTRLTVT.

The chain recombines TRBV9 with TRBJ1-2; checking the TCRdb D call of TRBD1 is not possible without DNA. This CDR3 comprises 15 residues. Per germline, CDR1 SGDLS and CDR2 YYNGEE. CDR3 sequence reads: CASSVRPQGARGYTF.

This chain connects TRBV12-3 or TRBV12-4 to TRBJ2-7. CDR3 length equals 12 residues. CDR3 amino acids: CASSGISYEQYF.

The rearrangement uses TRBV28 and TRBJ2-7; TCRdb selects TRBD2, and the lack of DNA leaves this call unchecked. Germline V gene sequence: CDR1 MDHEN, CDR2 SYDVKM. The CDR3 has 15 residues. CDR3 sequence reads: CASSPTSGRYYEQYF. The whole variable domain, filled in from reference TRBV28 and TRBJ2-7, reads DVKVTQSSRYLVKRTGEKVFLECVQDMDHENMFWYRQDPGLGLRLIYFSYDVKMKEKGDIPEGYSVSREKKERFSLILESASTNQTSMYLCASSPTSGRYYEQYFGPGTRLTVT.

The rearrangement joins TRBV6-2 or TRBV6-3 to TRBJ2-7; absent DNA, TCRdb's TRBD2 call cannot be checked. The length of the CDR3 is 14 residues. Germline CDR1 MNHEY, CDR2 SVGEGT. The CDR3 spells CASTLGLAGYEQYF.